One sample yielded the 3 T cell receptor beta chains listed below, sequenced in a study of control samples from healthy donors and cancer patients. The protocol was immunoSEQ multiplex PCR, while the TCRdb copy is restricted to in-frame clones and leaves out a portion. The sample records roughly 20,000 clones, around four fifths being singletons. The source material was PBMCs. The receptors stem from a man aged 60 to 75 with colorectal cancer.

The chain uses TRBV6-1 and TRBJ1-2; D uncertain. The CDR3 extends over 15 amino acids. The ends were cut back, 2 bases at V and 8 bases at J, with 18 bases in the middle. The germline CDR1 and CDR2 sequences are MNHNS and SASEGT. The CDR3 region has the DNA TGTGCCAGCAGTGAACGTGGAATGGCAAACGGAGGCTACACCTTC. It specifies CASSERGMANGGYTF.

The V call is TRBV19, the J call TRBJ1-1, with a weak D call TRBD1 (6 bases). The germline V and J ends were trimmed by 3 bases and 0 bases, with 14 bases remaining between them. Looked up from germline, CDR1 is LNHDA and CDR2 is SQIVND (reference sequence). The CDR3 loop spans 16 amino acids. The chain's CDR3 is CASSIGGARMNTEAFF. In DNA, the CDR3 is TGTGCCAGTAGTATCGGGGGGGCCCGGATGAACACTGAAGCTTTCTTT. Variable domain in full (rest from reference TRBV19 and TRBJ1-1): DGGITQSPKYLFRKEGQNVTLSCEQNLNHDAMYWYRQDPGQGLRLIYYSQIVNDFQKGDIAEGYSVSREKKESFPLTVTSAQKNPTAFYLCASSIGGARMNTEAFFGQGTRLTVV.

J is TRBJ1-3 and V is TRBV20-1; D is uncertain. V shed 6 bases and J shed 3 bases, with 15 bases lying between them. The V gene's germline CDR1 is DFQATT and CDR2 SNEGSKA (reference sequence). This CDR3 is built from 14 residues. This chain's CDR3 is CSASYGVDGNTIYF. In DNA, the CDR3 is TGCAGTGCCAGTTACGGTGTTGATGGAAACACCATATATTTT.